The T cell receptor (beta chain) under discussion was sequenced for a study of T cells in Graves' hyperthyroidism and ophthalmopathy. Looked up from germline, CDR1 is SQVTM and CDR2 is ANQGSEA. The CDR3 runs 14 residues. With 7 bases clipped from V and 7 bases from J, the junction kept 7 bases outside the gene matches. Amplified TCR beta CDR3 regions came from RNA transcripts. RT-PCR in the first round (using the HTBI primer set) targeted the TCR CDR3. TCRdb reprocessed the multiplex PCR reads with MiXCR, giving one entry per CDR3 protein. The sample includes 500,000 to 600,000 distinct CDR3 sequences, about 45% seen only once; the top ten take about 7.8%.

The rearrangement links TRBV29-1 to TRBJ2-7, with 16 nucleotides matching TRBD2. The source of this sequence is a woman aged 18-29 years with Graves' hyperthyroidism. Sequencing was carried out using peripheral blood or thyroid tissue (not recorded which). CDR3 in amino acids: CSAGTSGRAGEQYF. CDR3 DNA: TGCAGCGCCGGGACTAGCGGGAGGGCCGGGGAGCAGTACTTC.